These 32 T cell receptor beta chains were sequenced from one sample in a study of cytomegalovirus exposure and HLA in healthy donors. The primer mix had 60 Vbeta and 13 Jbeta primers. This table comes from immunoSEQ multiplex PCR, and its TCRdb copy is limited to in-frame clones, with some not included. The repertoire holds roughly 140,000 clones, more than 65% seen once, with approximately 6% in the top ten. Sequences were obtained from PBMCs. The receptors were gathered from a young man in good health and CMV-seropositive.

V and J are TRBV19 and TRBJ1-4, with 8 bases matching TRBD1. CDR1 is LNHDA and CDR2 is SQIVND in the germline V gene (reference sequence). There are 14 residues in the CDR3. Trimming took 3 bases from V and 8 from J; bases not matched to a gene: 5. CDR3 in amino acids: CASSIGTGWEKLFF. The CDR3 DNA reads TGTGCCAGTAGTATTGGGACAGGCTGGGAAAAACTGTTTTTT.

This chain connects TRBV2 to TRBJ1-2, with D perhaps TRBD1 (6 bases). Germline V CDR1 and CDR2: SNHLY, FYNNEI. V was pared by 0 bases and J by 4 bases, with 18 bases between. CDR3 size: 17 residues. The CDR3 here is CASSEATGGGQIYGYTF. CDR3 nucleotides: TGTGCCAGCAGTGAAGCCACGGGCGGGGGACAAATCTATGGCTACACCTTC.

This rearrangement joins TRBV10-1 to TRBJ2-4; maybe TRBD2 (5 bases). The CDR3 extends over 17 amino acids. Germline CDR1 and CDR2: WNHNN and SYGVQD (reference sequence). Trimming took 6 bases from V and 2 from J, leaving 20 bases between them. DNA of the CDR3: TGCGCCAGCAGAGTCCATAAATATCGGGAATCCAAAAACATTCAGTACTTC. Amino acids: CASRVHKYRESKNIQYF.

This chain joins TRBV5-1 and TRBJ2-5; TRBD2 aligns across 7 bases. V gave up 3 bases and J gave up 1 base; unmatched junction bases: 6. Germline-derived CDR1 and CDR2 are SGHRS and YFSETQ. This CDR3 has 15 residues. The CDR3 region has the DNA TGCGCCAGCAGCTGGGCGGGGGAACCCCAAGAGACCCAGTACTTC. Protein sequence: CASSWAGEPQETQYF.

V is TRBV2 and J is TRBJ2-3, with 9 bases fitting TRBD1. The CDR3 covers 15 residues. V gave up 5 bases and J gave up 3 bases; unmatched junction bases: 6. Per germline, CDR1 SNHLY and CDR2 FYNNEI. The DNA of the CDR3 is TGTGCCAGCAGTCCCGGGACAGGGAGAACAGATACGCAGTATTTT. It encodes CASSPGTGRTDTQYF.

The chain employs TRBV29-1 and TRBJ2-1, with 10 bases aligning to TRBD1. This CDR3 comprises 17 residues. Germline loops: CDR1 SQVTM, CDR2 ANQGSEA. V was clipped by 5 bases and J by 2 bases; unmatched bases: 12. The CDR3: CSVMNNPGTGAYNEQFF. CDR3 coding DNA: TGCAGCGTTATGAACAATCCCGGGACAGGGGCCTACAATGAGCAGTTCTTC.

A single count supports this clone. J is TRBJ1-1 and V is TRBV5-6; 7 nucleotides match TRBD1. CDR1 and CDR2 from the germline V gene are SGHDT and YYEEEE. The CDR3 totals 13 residues. With V trimmed by 3 bases and J by 6 bases, 5 bases remained unmatched. The chain's CDR3 is CASSSDRLPEAFF. The CDR3 nucleotides read TGTGCCAGCAGCTCGGACAGGCTTCCTGAAGCTTTCTTT.

This sequence joins TRBV7-6 and TRBJ2-7; a weak D match, TRBD1 (5 bases). The length of the CDR3 is 16 residues. V was trimmed by 5 bases and J by 0 bases, leaving 17 bases between them. Germline V CDR1 and CDR2: SGHVS, FNYEAQ. This chain's CDR3 is CASSHRVGPLSYEQYF. Written as DNA, the CDR3 is TGTGCCAGCAGCCACCGAGTGGGGCCCCTCTCCTACGAGCAGTACTTC.

The V gene is TRBV29-1, the J gene TRBJ2-3; unclear D gene. The ends were cut back, 2 bases at V and 4 bases at J, with 4 bases in the middle. CDR3 size: 11 residues. Germline V CDR1 and CDR2: SQVTM, ANQGSEA. As DNA, the CDR3 is TGCAGCGTTGAAACTGCAGATACGCAGTATTTT. Its translation: CSVETADTQYF.

The V call is TRBV28, the J call TRBJ1-1, with TRBD1 as a possible D gene (6 bases). The CDR3 contains 13 residues. CDR1 and CDR2 (germline): MDHEN, SYDVKM. V was shortened by 7 bases and J by 1 base, with 10 bases between the two germline ends. The CDR3 protein is CASIGGWNTEAFF. For the CDR3, the DNA is TGTGCCAGCATAGGGGGTTGGAACACTGAAGCTTTCTTT.

The chain is built from TRBV29-1 and TRBJ1-5, with 7 nucleotides matching TRBD1. V dropped 4 bases and J dropped 4; count of bases not matched to a gene: 1. This CDR3 comprises 12 residues. The germline gives CDR1 SQVTM, CDR2 ANQGSEA. CDR3 nucleotide sequence: TGCAGCGTTGGACAGGGTAATCAGCCCCAGCATTTT. Its translation is CSVGQGNQPQHF.

The chain has TRBV27 and TRBJ1-2; 8 nucleotides line up with TRBD1. V shed 3 bases, J shed 5 bases, and the junction held 5 bases outside the gene matches. The CDR3 loop spans 14 amino acids. Germline V gene sequence: CDR1 MNHEY, CDR2 SMNVEV (reference sequence). The chain's CDR3 is CASSFGQGKYGYTF. The DNA of the CDR3 is TGTGCCAGCAGTTTTGGACAGGGCAAGTATGGCTACACCTTC.

This clone has only a few counts. The chain uses TRBV25-1 and TRBJ1-1, with TRBD1 matching over 12 bases. The CDR3 consists of 12 residues. V shed 6 bases and J 11 bases; nucleotides not matched to a gene: 4. The germline V gene has CDR1 MGHDK and CDR2 SYGVNS. The CDR3 sequence: CASSAGQGAAFF. DNA for the CDR3: TGTGCCAGCAGCGCGGGACAGGGGGCGGCTTTCTTT.

This clone was counted between two and nine times. V and J are TRBV6-1 and TRBJ2-5; perhaps TRBD2 as D (6 bases). The DNA end is more similar to TRBJ2-7, so the J call may be wrong. CDR3 length: 14 residues. Germline V gene data show CDR1 as MNHNS and CDR2 as SASEGT. CDR3 nucleotide sequence: TGTGCCAGCAGTTCCGCCGGGACTCGCTACGAGCAGTACTTC. This translates into CASSSAGTRYEQYF.

The gene calls are TRBV25-1 and TRBJ2-3; 7 nucleotides line up with TRBD2. Losses at the gene ends were 0 bases for V and 4 bases for J; bases not matched to a gene: 10. The CDR3 is made up of 17 amino acids. Germline values: CDR1 MGHDK, CDR2 SYGVNS. CDR3 region: CASSEYKPGEGPDTQYF. CDR3 in DNA: TGTGCCAGCAGTGAATATAAACCTGGGGAGGGTCCAGATACGCAGTATTTT. Filled out from reference TRBV25-1 and TRBJ2-3, the complete variable domain reads EADIYQTPRYLVIGTGKKITLECSQTMGHDKMYWYQQDPGMELHLIHYSYGVNSTEKGDLSSESTVSRIRTEHFPLTLESARPSHTSQYLCASSEYKPGEGPDTQYFGPGTRLTVL.

The gene calls are TRBV19 and TRBJ1-5, with no clear D. The CDR3 contains 15 residues. Germline CDR1 is LNHDA and CDR2 is SQIVND (reference sequence). Between the trimmed V and J ends, which lost 5 bases and 0 bases, there was a span of 11 bases. The CDR3 here is CASSFSGHSNQPQHF. CDR3 DNA: TGTGCCAGTAGTTTCAGTGGTCATAGCAATCAGCCCCAGCATTTT. Complete variable domain (other parts from reference TRBV19 and TRBJ1-5): DGGITQSPKYLFRKEGQNVTLSCEQNLNHDAMYWYRQDPGQGLRLIYYSQIVNDFQKGDIAEGYSVSREKKESFPLTVTSAQKNPTAFYLCASSFSGHSNQPQHFGDGTRLSIL.

This chain links TRBV6-5 with TRBJ2-7; 9 bases line up with TRBD1. The trim removed 5 bases at V and 1 base at J, leaving 6 bases unmatched. This CDR3 spans 15 amino acids. The germline V gene has CDR1 MNHEY and CDR2 SVGAGI. DNA for the CDR3: TGTGCCAGCAGTCGGTTGGGACAGGGATCCTACGAGCAGTACTTC. Translated: CASSRLGQGSYEQYF.

This clone came up once. V is TRBV29-1 and J is TRBJ2-3, with 9 bases that match TRBD2. Germline loops: CDR1 SQVTM, CDR2 ANQGSEA. This CDR3 has 14 residues. V gave up 6 bases and J gave up 1 base; unmatched junction bases: 5. Written as DNA, the CDR3 is TGCAGCGTGGGGTTAGCGGGAGGCACAGATACGCAGTATTTT. Translation: CSVGLAGGTDTQYF.

The rearrangement links TRBV27 to TRBJ2-3; possible D gene TRBD1, 6 bases. The germline V gene has CDR1 MNHEY and CDR2 SMNVEV (reference sequence). The germline V and J ends were trimmed by 5 bases and 6 bases, with 15 bases remaining between them. This CDR3 contains 14 residues. The CDR3 spells CASSDRSASDTQYF. Written as DNA, the CDR3 is TGTGCCAGCAGTGACAGGTCCGCAAGCGATACGCAGTATTTT.

The chain is built from TRBV11-2 and TRBJ2-3, with 10 bases that match TRBD2. The ends lost 1 base at V and 2 bases at J; junction bases unmatched: 3. CDR1 SGHAT and CDR2 FQNNGV come from the germline V gene. The CDR3 extends over 16 amino acids. This chain's CDR3 is CASSLGTSGDTDTQYF. Here the CDR3 DNA reads TGTGCCAGCAGCTTAGGAACTAGCGGGGACACAGATACGCAGTATTTT.

The rearrangement uses TRBV19 and TRBJ1-5; D is uncertain. Trimming pared 8 bases from V and 7 bases from J, leaving 18 bases between. The CDR3 contains 14 residues. Germline assignment: CDR1 LNHDA and CDR2 SQIVND (reference sequence). The CDR3 DNA reads as TGTGCCAGTTCCGTTACGGGTGGAGGGCAGCCCCAGCATTTT. This translates into CASSVTGGGQPQHF. Drawing the rest from reference TRBV19 and TRBJ1-5, the complete variable domain is DGGITQSPKYLFRKEGQNVTLSCEQNLNHDAMYWYRQDPGQGLRLIYYSQIVNDFQKGDIAEGYSVSREKKESFPLTVTSAQKNPTAFYLCASSVTGGGQPQHFGDGTRLSIL.

The chain combines TRBV16 with TRBJ2-7, with 9 bases identical to TRBD1. J gave up 2 bases and V 4 bases, and 6 bases lay outside the gene matches. Looked up from germline, CDR1 is KGHSY and CDR2 is FQNENV. The CDR3 runs 15 residues. CDR3 amino acids: CASSPPGTGTYEQYF. The CDR3 nucleotides are TGTGCCAGCAGCCCGCCCGGGACAGGGACCTACGAGCAGTACTTC.

The chain uses TRBV7-2 and TRBJ1-5; TRBD1 matches at 11 bases. With 10 bases clipped from V and 7 bases from J, the junction kept 12 bases outside the gene matches. This CDR3 is 15 amino acids long. Germline lookup yields CDR1 SGHTA and CDR2 FQGNSA. As DNA, the CDR3 is TGTGCCACTAGCCCCGGGACAGGGGGTATGCAGCCCCAGCATTTT. Translation gives CATSPGTGGMQPQHF.

The gene calls are TRBV19 and TRBJ1-5; 10 bases line up with TRBD1. Per the germline V gene, CDR1 is LNHDA and CDR2 is SQIVND (reference sequence). The CDR3 is 15 residues long. J gave up 4 bases and V 6 bases, and 6 bases lay outside the gene matches. CDR3 region: CASRRDRGDNQPQHF. In DNA form, the CDR3 reads TGTGCCAGTAGAAGGGACAGGGGAGATAATCAGCCCCAGCATTTT.

In this sample, this clone turned up a few times. CDR3 sequence: CASRRPGGNIQYF. The CDR3, as DNA: TGTGCCAGCAGGCGGCCAGGGGGGAACATTCAGTACTTC. This rearrangement joins TRBV2 to TRBJ2-4; D perhaps matches TRBD1 (7 bases). This CDR3 comprises 13 residues. Trimming left V 6 bases short and J 7 bases short, with 13 bases between. Germline CDR1 is SNHLY and CDR2 is FYNNEI.

This clone showed up just once. The V gene is TRBV19, the J gene TRBJ1-2; a possible D gene is TRBD1 (5 bases). Trimming cost V 6 bases and J 8 bases, with 16 bases left between them. This CDR3 is 13 amino acids long. Germline CDR1 LNHDA, CDR2 SQIVND (reference sequence). This CDR3 reads CASRTSGGWGYTF. The CDR3 nucleotides read TGTGCCAGTAGAACTTCCGGGGGTTGGGGCTACACCTTC.

The chain employs TRBV18 and TRBJ2-5; TRBD2 matches 8 bases. V lost 0 bases to trimming and J lost 7 bases; unmatched junction nucleotides: 10. The germline gives CDR1 KGHSH, CDR2 LQKENI. This CDR3 is 16 amino acids long. CDR3 sequence: CASSPPSTSAAGTQYF. The DNA for the CDR3 is TGTGCCAGCTCACCACCTTCGACTAGCGCCGCGGGGACCCAGTACTTC.

This clone was seen only a few times. The chain uses TRBV6-5 and TRBJ2-3, with TRBD2 matching over 14 bases. J was trimmed by 4 bases and V by 6 bases; bases with no gene match: 3. In germline, CDR1 is MNHEY, CDR2 SVGAGI. The CDR3 runs 15 residues. The CDR3 loop is CASSRLAGGPDTQYF. The CDR3, as DNA: TGTGCCAGCAGCAGACTAGCGGGGGGGCCAGATACGCAGTATTTT.

This clone has just a few counts. This chain joins TRBV14 and TRBJ2-5; 9 positions agree with TRBD2. The J segment lost 5 bases and the V segment lost 1 base, leaving 17 bases of the junction unmatched. From germline, CDR1 is SGHDN and CDR2 FVKESK. The CDR3 contains 19 residues. The CDR3 loop reads CASSQGPIDLAGTGETQYF. The DNA of the CDR3 is TGTGCCAGCAGCCAAGGTCCTATCGACCTAGCGGGAACAGGGGAGACCCAGTACTTC.

The V call is TRBV6-5, the J call TRBJ2-7, with 7 bases lining up with TRBD2. The CDR3 sequence is 13 residues long. Germline assignment: CDR1 MNHEY and CDR2 SVGAGI. J gave up 2 bases and V 4 bases, and 2 bases lay outside the gene matches. The DNA for the CDR3 is TGTGCCAGCAGTTTGGGACTAACCTACGAGCAGTACTTC. Its protein is CASSLGLTYEQYF.

The sample holds a few counts of this clone. CDR3 nucleotide sequence: TGTGCCAGATATAGAACACGTGGGAGAGGGATCTACGAGCAGTACTTC. This sequence encodes CARYRTRGRGIYEQYF. The rearrangement joins TRBV27 to TRBJ2-7, with a weak D call TRBD2 (5 bases). Germline CDR1 MNHEY, CDR2 SMNVEV (reference sequence). V lost 9 bases and J lost 3, with 24 bases in between. The CDR3 contains 16 residues.

For this clone: The sample carries other DNA sequences with the same CDR3. The rearrangement uses TRBV6-5 and TRBJ1-5, with 8 bases aligning to TRBD1. V lost 6 bases and J lost 2; bases outside the gene matches: 6. This CDR3 spans 15 amino acids. Germline V gives CDR1 MNHEY, CDR2 SVGAGI. DNA of the CDR3: TGTGCCAGCAGGACCGACAGGGGAGGCAATCAGCCCCAGCATTTT. Translation: CASRTDRGGNQPQHF.